Presented here are 27 T cell receptor beta chains from one specimen sequenced in a study of cytomegalovirus exposure and HLA in healthy donors. Primers for the PCR totalled 60 Vbeta and 13 Jbeta. Data came from immunoSEQ multiplex PCR; TCRdb stores just in-frame clones and leaves some out. This sample has 95,000 to 150,000 clones, with around 66% found just once. The sequencing sample was made of PBMCs. These receptors all stem from a man aged 18 to 30 in good health and CMV-seronegative.

This clone was counted once. This chain joins TRBV10-3 and TRBJ1-3; 8 nucleotides agree with TRBD1. The CDR3 runs 12 residues. V was pared by 11 bases and J by 4 bases, with 4 bases of the junction left unmatched. Germline values: CDR1 ENHRY, CDR2 SYGVKD. CDR3 bases: TGTGCCGTCGGACAGGGAGGAAACACCATATATTTT. It encodes CAVGQGGNTIYF.

The chain links TRBV4-1 to TRBJ2-1; 13 nucleotides line up with TRBD2. J gave up 4 bases and V 6 bases, and 9 bases lay outside the gene matches. This CDR3 spans 17 amino acids. Germline CDR1 and CDR2: MGHRA and YSYEKL. The CDR3 region is CASSGTSGTKIYNEQFF. DNA of the CDR3: TGCGCCAGCAGTGGGACTAGCGGGACCAAAATTTACAATGAGCAGTTCTTC.

J is TRBJ1-1 and V is TRBV30, with unresolved D. V lost 0 bases and J 3 bases, leaving 11 bases between the germline ends. The CDR3 covers 14 residues. From germline, CDR1 is GTSNPN and CDR2 SVGIG (reference sequence). CDR3 bases: TGTGCCTGGAGTGTGGGTAGGCGGTACACTGAAGCTTTCTTT. This encodes CAWSVGRRYTEAFF.

The chain joins TRBV7-2 to TRBJ1-6; the D is unclear. Deletions cut 4 bases from V and 4 bases from J, with 5 bases between. The CDR3 length is 13 residues. Looked up from germline, CDR1 is SGHTA and CDR2 is FQGNSA. The CDR3, as DNA: TGTGCCAGCAGCTCGAGATATAATTCACCCCTCCACTTT. This encodes CASSSRYNSPLHF.

The chain is built from TRBV6-1 and TRBJ2-7, with no clear D. The germline V gene has CDR1 MNHNS and CDR2 SASEGT. CDR3 size: 15 residues. V lost 6 bases, J lost 2 bases, and 17 bases lay in between. CDR3 nucleotide sequence: TGTGCCAGCAGGGAGTTCTTGTTACCTACCTACGAGCAGTACTTC. It codes for CASREFLLPTYEQYF.

Regarding this clone: Other DNA sequences within the sample encode an identical CDR3. This chain links TRBV6-5 with TRBJ1-1; no clear D. Trimming removed 0 bases from V and 5 bases from J, with 10 bases in between. The CDR3 is 14 residues long. Germline V gene data show CDR1 as MNHEY and CDR2 as SVGAGI. The CDR3 loop is CASSYSPPGTEAFF. The CDR3 DNA follows: TGTGCCAGCAGTTACTCGCCGCCGGGGACTGAAGCTTTCTTT.

This chain links TRBV7-9 with TRBJ2-2, with a possible D match to TRBD2 (6 bases). In germline, CDR1 is SEHNR, CDR2 FQNEAQ (reference sequence). The CDR3 runs to 16 residues. The ends were cut back, 3 bases at V and 2 bases at J, with 13 bases in the middle. The CDR3, as DNA: TGTGCCAGCAGCTTCTTGGCGGGGATCAACACCGGGGAGCTGTTTTTT. Amino acid sequence: CASSFLAGINTGELFF. The full variable domain, rest sourced from reference TRBV7-9 and TRBJ2-2, is DTGVSQNPRHKITKRGQNVTFRCDPISEHNRLYWYRQTLGQGPEFLTYFQNEAQLEKSRLLSDRFSAERPKGSFSTLEIQRTEQGDSAMYLCASSFLAGINTGELFFGEGSRLTVL.

The chain joins TRBV30 to TRBJ1-3; no clear D. V dropped 5 bases and J dropped 4 bases, with 6 bases sitting between them. This CDR3 spans 11 amino acids. Germline V gene lookup returns CDR1 GTSNPN and CDR2 SVGIG (reference sequence). CDR3 coding DNA: TGTGCCTGGGGACTGGGAAACACCATATATTTT. Translating gives CAWGLGNTIYF.

This chain links TRBV28 with TRBJ2-5, with D maybe TRBD2 (5 bases). The CDR3 is made up of 15 amino acids. Germline CDR1 is MDHEN and CDR2 is SYDVKM. V dropped 5 bases and J dropped 5 bases, with 18 bases sitting between them. CDR3 nucleotide sequence: TGTGCCAGCAGTCCCCCTCTTGCGACGGGGGAGACCCAGTACTTC. Amino acids: CASSPPLATGETQYF.

The J gene is TRBJ2-7, the V gene TRBV5-1; possible D gene TRBD2, 6 bases. This CDR3 contains 14 residues. The V end lost 1 base, the J end lost 7 bases, and 15 bases lay between the germline ends. Germline CDR1 is SGHRS and CDR2 is YFSETQ. The CDR3 bases are TGCGCCAGCAGCTTGAGACTAGAAATGAGGGAGCAGTACTTC. Its translation: CASSLRLEMREQYF.

This clone was observed a few times. The genes are TRBV2 and TRBJ2-4; possible D gene TRBD2, 5 bases. The ends were cut back, 5 bases at V and 2 bases at J, with 31 bases in the middle. The germline V gene has CDR1 SNHLY and CDR2 FYNNEI. This CDR3 contains 21 residues. Written as DNA, the CDR3 is TGTGCCAGCAGTTTCTCCCTGGTGAGGGTGTTAGGACCAATATCCAAAAACATTCAGTACTTC. This codes for CASSFSLVRVLGPISKNIQYF.

This sequence joins TRBV19 and TRBJ1-1; D uncertain. Trimming took 4 bases from V and 5 from J, leaving 17 bases between them. Germline V gives CDR1 LNHDA, CDR2 SQIVND (reference sequence). This CDR3 is 15 amino acids long. The CDR3 protein is CASSTAGGSLTEAFF. The CDR3, as DNA: TGTGCCAGTAGTACGGCGGGAGGGAGTTTGACTGAAGCTTTCTTT.

The V and J genes are TRBV6-1 and TRBJ2-7, with D possibly TRBD2 on 6 matching bases. The CDR3 has 12 amino acids. Germline CDR1 and CDR2: MNHNS and SASEGT. V lost 8 bases and J 6 bases, leaving 14 bases between the germline ends. Here the CDR3 reads CASWGVLGEQYF. CDR3 nucleotides: TGTGCCAGCTGGGGGGTTCTGGGCGAGCAGTACTTC.

This clone was counted only a few times. The V gene is TRBV6-5, the J gene TRBJ1-1; D is perhaps TRBD1 (6 bases). The germline gives CDR1 MNHEY, CDR2 SVGAGI. The CDR3 consists of 13 residues. V lost 8 bases and J lost 6, with 16 bases in between. CDR3 coding DNA: TGTGCCAGCGCCCCCCAGGGGCAGGCTGAAGCTTTCTTT. This translates into CASAPQGQAEAFF.

This clone has more than one count but fewer than ten. This chain uses TRBV30 with TRBJ2-2, with 8 bases fitting TRBD1. Germline V gene sequence: CDR1 GTSNPN, CDR2 SVGIG (reference sequence). This CDR3 is built from 15 residues. The ends lost 2 bases at V and 5 bases at J; junction bases unmatched: 7. The CDR3 DNA reads as TGTGCCTGGAGTATCAGGACAGGGTATACCGGGGAGCTGTTTTTT. Translating gives CAWSIRTGYTGELFF.

This clone was seen more than once but under ten times. The CDR3 DNA follows: TGTGCCAGCAGTACGACAGGGACCTTGAACACTGAAGCTTTCTTT. Its translation: CASSTTGTLNTEAFF. The chain joins TRBV28 to TRBJ1-1; 7 bases fit TRBD1. J lost 0 bases, V lost 5 bases, and 6 bases had no gene match. Per germline, CDR1 MDHEN and CDR2 SYDVKM. The CDR3 loop spans 15 amino acids.

The chain uses TRBV19 and TRBJ2-1, with 8 bases that match TRBD2. Germline values: CDR1 LNHDA, CDR2 SQIVND (reference sequence). The V segment lost 3 bases and the J segment 7 bases; nucleotides outside the gene matches: 2. CDR3 size: 13 residues. CDR3 sequence: CASSIKRENEQFF. CDR3 sequence (DNA): TGTGCCAGTAGTATCAAGCGGGAGAATGAGCAGTTCTTC. The full variable domain, completed using reference TRBV19 and TRBJ2-1, is DGGITQSPKYLFRKEGQNVTLSCEQNLNHDAMYWYRQDPGQGLRLIYYSQIVNDFQKGDIAEGYSVSREKKESFPLTVTSAQKNPTAFYLCASSIKRENEQFFGPGTRLTVL.

V and J are TRBV7-9 and TRBJ2-7; 7 nucleotides line up with TRBD2. Germline CDR1 reads SEHNR; CDR2 reads FQNEAQ (reference sequence). The CDR3 is 16 residues long. Trimming removed 5 bases from V and 3 bases from J; junction bases left unmatched: 13. DNA of the CDR3: TGTGCCAGCAGCGGACCGACGGGAGGCACTAGCTACGAGCAGTACTTC. Encoded protein: CASSGPTGGTSYEQYF.

This clone was counted a few times. The junction and the germline gene differ at one end; a read error may be behind it. J is TRBJ1-2 and V is TRBV5-6; the D is unclear. Germline values: CDR1 SGHDT, CDR2 YYEEEE. The CDR3 runs to 13 residues. CDR3 nucleotide sequence: TGTGCCAGCAGCTCGGGTCGAGGGTATGGCTACCCCTTC. Translating gives CASSSGRGYGYPF.

This clone was seen just once. The V call is TRBV5-1, the J call TRBJ1-2; D remains ambiguous. CDR1 and CDR2 from the germline V gene are SGHRS and YFSETQ. The CDR3 is made up of 14 amino acids. The V gene lost 3 bases and the J gene lost 1 base, with 10 bases spanning the gap. The CDR3 loop is CASSSSGGNYGYTF. Written as DNA, the CDR3 is TGCGCCAGCAGCTCCTCGGGAGGTAACTATGGCTACACCTTC.

The CDR3 DNA reads TGTGCCAGCAGCCAACCCGGACTAGCGGGTGCCGGGGAGCTGTTTTTT. Amino acids: CASSQPGLAGAGELFF. The chain recombines TRBV14 with TRBJ2-2; TRBD2 matches at 11 bases. The CDR3 has 16 residues. J lost 6 bases, V lost 2 bases, and 5 bases had no gene match. The germline V gene has CDR1 SGHDN and CDR2 FVKESK.

The chain has TRBV6-5 and TRBJ2-5; the match to TRBD2 covers 8 bases. The V and J ends lost 10 bases and 5 bases, in that order; junction bases with no gene match: 9. Germline V gene sequence: CDR1 MNHEY, CDR2 SVGAGI. The CDR3 is made up of 13 amino acids. CDR3 in amino acids: CATWTSSRETQYF. The CDR3 DNA follows: TGTGCCACATGGACTAGCAGTCGGGAGACCCAGTACTTC.

On this clone itself: The junction departs from the called germline gene at one end, perhaps through a read error. The genes are TRBV7-9 and TRBJ2-7; D ambiguous. Germline CDR1 and CDR2: SEHNR and FQNEAQ (reference sequence). The length of the CDR3 is 12 residues. The DNA of the CDR3 is TGTTCCAGCAGCCCCTACTCCTACGAGCAGTACTTC. Translated: CSSSPYSYEQYF.

Points on this clone: An end of the junction does not agree with germline; a read error may underlie this. This chain joins TRBV7-9 and TRBJ1-1, with D maybe TRBD1 (5 bases). The CDR3 is made up of 14 amino acids. The V gene's germline CDR1 is SEHNR and CDR2 FQNEAQ (reference sequence). The CDR3 coding sequence is TGTTCCAGCAGCTTAGACGGCAGGGCATATGAAGCTTTCTTT. Its translation: CSSSLDGRAYEAFF.

This chain uses TRBV5-1 with TRBJ1-1; no firm D call. V gave up 4 bases and J gave up 4 bases, with 8 bases separating them. The V gene's germline CDR1 is SGHRS and CDR2 YFSETQ. The CDR3 has 12 amino acids. The CDR3 here is CASSPGSTEAFF. In nucleotides, the CDR3 is TGCGCCAGCAGCCCTGGGAGCACTGAAGCTTTCTTT.

This clone was counted between two and nine times. The J gene is TRBJ1-4, the V gene TRBV5-6, with a possible D match to TRBD1 (5 bases). From germline, CDR1 is SGHDT and CDR2 YYEEEE. V lost 1 base to trimming and J lost 5 bases, with 6 bases between them. The CDR3 is 13 residues long. The CDR3 nucleotides are TGTGCCAGCAGCTTGAACAGGAATGAAAAACTGTTTTTT. This encodes CASSLNRNEKLFF.

This chain connects TRBV6-6 to TRBJ2-1; weak D call: TRBD1 (6 bases). The ends were cut back, 7 bases at V and 4 bases at J, with 17 bases in the middle. CDR3 size: 15 residues. Germline loops: CDR1 MNHNY, CDR2 SVGAGI (reference sequence). CDR3 sequence reads: CASNPQGKLYNEQFF. As DNA, the CDR3 is TGTGCCAGCAACCCTCAGGGGAAGCTTTACAATGAGCAGTTCTTC.